A selection of T cell receptor beta chains follows, all from one sample in a study of OX40 agonist ivuxolimab in advanced cancers. Libraries were prepared by immunoSEQ multiplex PCR; TCRdb keeps only in-frame clonotypes and omits some of them. Of tens of thousands of clones in the sample, around 84% are singletons; the top ten hold 16%. Sequencing was performed on CD4+ or CD8+ T cells sorted from blood, taken in a trial of the OX40 agonist ivuxolimab. The receptor set was obtained from an adult with an advanced solid tumor such as melanoma, head and neck, liver or kidney cancer. CDR3s include the opening cysteine and the closing phenylalanine or tryptophan. A D gene is named only where the DNA matches it firmly. Expanded clones are given a class, and other clones once, few, many or no size at all.

D,J,V,size,DNA,CDR3
NA,TRBJ2-2,TRBV7-2,NA,TGTGCCAGCCGCGAAATTCAACTTACCGGGGAGCTGTTTTTT,CASREIQLTGELFF
TRBD1,TRBJ1-2,TRBV6-5,NA,TGTGCCAGCAGTTACAAAAACCGGGACAGCTATGGCTACACCTTC,CASSYKNRDSYGYTF
NA,TRBJ2-7,TRBV7-2,medium-sized,TGTGCCAGCGGACGTGAGGGGGAAGAATCCTACGAGCAGTACTTC,CASGREGEESYEQYF
NA,TRBJ2-3,TRBV6-1,NA,TGTGCCAGCAGTGAAGTTCATACGCAGTATTTT,CASSEVHTQYF
NA,TRBJ1-2,TRBV4-1,NA,TGCGCCAGCAGCCATACCCAGCGGGGGGACTATGGCTACACCTTC,CASSHTQRGDYGYTF
NA,TRBJ1-2,TRBV5-1,medium-sized,TGCGCCAGCAGCTTGGACGGGGCCGGAGGCTACACCTTC,CASSLDGAGGYTF
NA,TRBJ2-1,TRBV9,few,TGTGCCAGCAACTACGGAGTGGGCTTGGGCAATGAGCAGTTCTTC,CASNYGVGLGNEQFF
NA,TRBJ2-7,TRBV11-2,NA,TGTGCCAGCGAAGGGGGGACCTCCTACGAGCAGTACTTC,CASEGGTSYEQYF
NA,TRBJ2-3,TRBV27,NA,TGTGCCAGCAGTTTAGGAGGCAGCACAGATACGCAGTATTTT,CASSLGGSTDTQYF
NA,TRBJ1-3,TRBV25-1,NA,TGTGCCAGCACCCCCGGGGACACCATATATTTT,CASTPGDTIYF
TRBD2,TRBJ2-1,TRBV9,NA,TGTGCCAGCAGCGTTAGCGGGGGGGCCCACAATGAGCAGTTCTTC,CASSVSGGAHNEQFF
TRBD2,TRBJ2-7,TRBV6-6,NA,TGTGCCAGCAGAGACGTCGGACTAGCGGGATACGAGCAGTACTTC,CASRDVGLAGYEQYF
NA,TRBJ2-2,TRBV29-1,few,TGCAGCGTTGGCCAGGGTGGTGACACCGGGGAGCTGTTTTTT,CSVGQGGDTGELFF
TRBD2,TRBJ2-2,TRBV5-4,NA,TGTGCCAGCAGCTTGGGGGTAGCGGGGGCTTCCGGGGAGCTGTTTTTT,CASSLGVAGASGELFF
NA,TRBJ2-5,TRBV29-1,NA,TGCAGCGGTGCGGTCCTAAAGAAGGAGACCCAGTACTTC,CSGAVLKKETQYF
NA,TRBJ2-7,TRBV6-9,NA,TGTGCCACCACGGACAGTACCTACGAGCAGTACTTC,CATTDSTYEQYF
TRBD1,TRBJ2-7,TRBV29-1,NA,TGCAGCGTGCGCCCCGGGACAGGGATCTACGAGCAGTACTTC,CSVRPGTGIYEQYF
NA,TRBJ2-5,TRBV2,once,TGTGCCAGCAGTAGGGACTCATTCGAGACCCAGTACTTC,CASSRDSFETQYF
NA,TRBJ2-7,TRBV29-1,NA,TGCAGCGTGGTCAATCATGGCAACTCCTACGAGCAGTACTTC,CSVVNHGNSYEQYF
NA,TRBJ1-2,TRBV6-5,NA,TGTGCCAGCACCCCGGCCGGACGAACCTATTATGGCTACACCTTC,CASTPAGRTYYGYTF
NA,TRBJ1-2,TRBV5-1,NA,TGCGCCACCCGGCCATTTGTGGCTGGTTCGGATGGCTACACCTTC,CATRPFVAGSDGYTF
TRBD2,TRBJ2-7,TRBV6-5,NA,TGTGCCAGCAGTTGGGGGGGGTCCAACCAGGCCTACGAGCAGTACTTC,CASSWGGSNQAYEQYF
NA,TRBJ2-3,TRBV5-1,NA,TGCGCCAGCAGCTTGGCGACGGGGCGGACTACAGGGACGCAGTATTTT,CASSLATGRTTGTQYF
NA,TRBJ2-5,TRBV5-1,NA,TGCGCCAGCAGCTTGTTGGGGGGCCAGGTGGGAGAGACCCAGTACTTC,CASSLLGGQVGETQYF
TRBD1,TRBJ1-5,TRBV19,once,TGTGCCAGTAGTATGGCGGCAGGGGGCACGTTAAGCAATCAGCCCCAGCATTTT,CASSMAAGGTLSNQPQHF
TRBD1,TRBJ1-4,TRBV5-1,NA,TGCGCCAGCTCCGTCCGGCCAGGGGGGAATGAAAAACTGTTTTTT,CASSVRPGGNEKLFF
TRBD1,TRBJ2-5,TRBV30,NA,TGTGCCTGGAGTGTCCCGACAGGGCACCAAGAGACCCAGTACTTC,CAWSVPTGHQETQYF
NA,TRBJ1-6,TRBV6-6,NA,TGTGCCGGGACTCCAGAGGGTAATTCACCCCTCCACTTT,CAGTPEGNSPLHF
NA,TRBJ2-7,TRBV11-2,NA,TGTGCCAGCAGCTTAGATGGGGACTCGTCGGTCTTC,CASSLDGDSSVF
NA,TRBJ2-2,TRBV5-1,NA,TGCGCCAGCAGCTTAAGATACACCGGGGAGCTGTTTTTT,CASSLRYTGELFF
TRBD2,TRBJ2-3,TRBV5-1,NA,TGCGCCAGCAGCTTCGGGGGGACCCAAGGGGATACGCAGTATTTT,CASSFGGTQGDTQYF
NA,TRBJ1-1,TRBV29-1,NA,TGCAGCGTTAGGGCGGGGGCGACTGAAGCTTTCTTT,CSVRAGATEAFF
TRBD1,TRBJ2-5,TRBV7-9,NA,TGTGCCAGCAGCCGTGGGACAGGGCAAGAGACCCAGTACTTC,CASSRGTGQETQYF
NA,TRBJ2-1,TRBV10-3,NA,TGTGCCATCATGTGGAGCCTAGCCTCGGACAATGAGCAGTTCTTC,CAIMWSLASDNEQFF
NA,TRBJ2-7,TRBV14,few,TGTGCCAGCAGCCAAGGAGTCAGGTCCTACGAGCAGTACTTC,CASSQGVRSYEQYF
TRBD2,TRBJ2-7,TRBV28,NA,TGTGCCAGCAGTTTAGTTAGACTAGCGGGTAGGGGGCAGTACTTC,CASSLVRLAGRGQYF
NA,TRBJ2-7,TRBV6-1,NA,TGTGCCAGCAGTGAAGACGGAGCAGGGGGGTACGAGCAGTACTTC,CASSEDGAGGYEQYF
TRBD1,TRBJ2-7,TRBV6-5,NA,TGTGCCAGCAGTTCGGGACAGCCCTACGAGCAGTACTTC,CASSSGQPYEQYF
NA,TRBJ2-5,TRBV7-2,few,TGTGCCAGCAGCCCCCCGCCCCAAGAGACCCAGTACTTC,CASSPPPQETQYF
TRBD2,TRBJ2-1,TRBV7-3,few,TGTGCCAGCAGCTTAAGTTCTAGCGGCCAAATGAAGCAGTTCTTC,CASSLSSSGQMKQFF
NA,TRBJ1-5,TRBV18,few,TGTGCCAGCTCACTAATTACAGGATCGATGAGCAATCAGCCCCAGCATTTT,CASSLITGSMSNQPQHF
NA,TRBJ1-6,TRBV9,few,TGTGCCAGCAGCGTAGAGGACAGTAATTCACCCCTCCACTTT,CASSVEDSNSPLHF
NA,TRBJ2-7,TRBV28,few,TGTGCCAGCAGTTTCGGGCAGGGAAAGCAGTACTTC,CASSFGQGKQYF
TRBD1,TRBJ2-7,TRBV4-2,once,TGTGCCAGCAGCCCCTGGACAGGGAACTACGAGCAGTACTTC,CASSPWTGNYEQYF
NA,TRBJ1-1,TRBV29-1,NA,TGCAGCGACTCAGGCCCTGAAGCTTTCTTT,CSDSGPEAFF